This T cell receptor (beta chain) was observed in a study of patients and donors after allogeneic stem cell transplantation. TCRdb independently ran MiXCR on the RT-PCR reads; one entry per CDR3 protein. This sample has about 40,000 distinct CDR3 sequences, with more than 30% found just once. Trimming removed 0 bases from V and 12 bases from J, with 21 bases in between. The CDR3 sequence is 15 residues long. CDR1 is MNHEY, CDR2 SVGAGI, per germline. The TCR comes from a human donor who was either an allogeneic HSCT recipient or a stem cell or donor lymphocyte infusion donor (not recorded which). It is not recorded whose cells these are; they may come from a transplant donor. The sequenced sample consisted of blood, either unsorted or a sorted T cell fraction (not recorded which). The chain joins TRBV6-5 to TRBJ2-7, with D perhaps TRBD1 or TRBD2 (5 bases each). CDR3 residues: CASSYSGDPHRYWYF. As DNA, the CDR3 is TGTGCCAGCAGTTACTCTGGGGACCCACATCGTTACTGGTACTTC.